This T cell receptor (beta chain) is drawn from a study of cytomegalovirus exposure and HLA in healthy donors. This clone has only a few counts. The CDR3 sequence is 13 residues long. Trimming took off 7 bases at V and 2 bases at J, with 7 bases between the two ends. CDR1 and CDR2 (germline): SGHNT, YYREEE (reference sequence). The PCR was carried out with 60 Vbeta primers and 13 Jbeta primers. Method: immunoSEQ multiplex PCR; TCRdb's copy keeps in-frame clones and lacks some. The data contain approximately 100,000 clones, around a tenth of them singletons. The sequenced sample was PBMCs. The sequence was obtained from a man in his forties or fifties in good health and CMV-seropositive. The J gene is TRBJ2-6, the V gene TRBV5-4; D might be TRBD2 (5 bases). CDR3 DNA: TGTGCCAGCTCGGAGGCTGGGGCCAACGTCCTGACTTTC. Translated: CASSEAGANVLTF.